This TCR beta chain came from a study of blood T cell repertoires in COVID-19. Data came from immunoSEQ multiplex PCR; TCRdb stores just in-frame clones and leaves some out. In the table there are over 200,000 clones, roughly 86% of which are singletons. The CDR3 is 15 amino acids. CDR1 is SGHTA and CDR2 is FQGNSA in the germline V gene. V was clipped by 4 bases and J by 8 bases; unmatched bases: 11. The chain carries TRBV7-2 and TRBJ1-2, with 9 bases aligning to TRBD1. Sequencing used peripheral blood. This clonotype originated in a human donor in a cohort sampled during active COVID-19. In DNA, the CDR3 is TGTGCCAGCAGCTCTACCGAGATGACAGGGGGAGGCTACACCTTC. It codes for CASSSTEMTGGGYTF.